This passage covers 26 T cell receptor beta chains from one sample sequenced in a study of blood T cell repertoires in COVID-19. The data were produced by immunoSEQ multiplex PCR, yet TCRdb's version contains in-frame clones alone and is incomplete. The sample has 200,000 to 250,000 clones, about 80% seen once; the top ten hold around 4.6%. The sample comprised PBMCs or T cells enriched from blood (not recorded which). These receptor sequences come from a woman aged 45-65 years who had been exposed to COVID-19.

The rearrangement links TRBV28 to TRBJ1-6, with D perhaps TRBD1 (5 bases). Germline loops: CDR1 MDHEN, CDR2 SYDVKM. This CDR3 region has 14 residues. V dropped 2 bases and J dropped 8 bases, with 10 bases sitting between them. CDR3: CASSLGGIDSPLHF. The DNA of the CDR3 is TGTGCCAGCAGTTTAGGGGGGATCGATTCACCCCTCCACTTT.

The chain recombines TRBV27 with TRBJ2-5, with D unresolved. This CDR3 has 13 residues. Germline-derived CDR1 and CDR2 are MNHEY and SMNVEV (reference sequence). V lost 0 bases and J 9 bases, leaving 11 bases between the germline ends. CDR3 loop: CASSLSILTPQYF. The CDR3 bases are TGTGCCAGCAGTTTATCGATTTTGACTCCCCAGTACTTC.

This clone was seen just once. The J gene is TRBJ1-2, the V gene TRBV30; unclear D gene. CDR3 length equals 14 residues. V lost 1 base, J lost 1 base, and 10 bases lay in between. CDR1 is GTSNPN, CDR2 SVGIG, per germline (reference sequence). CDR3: CAWSALRSNYGYTF. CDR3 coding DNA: TGTGCCTGGAGTGCCCTCAGAAGTAACTATGGCTACACCTTC.

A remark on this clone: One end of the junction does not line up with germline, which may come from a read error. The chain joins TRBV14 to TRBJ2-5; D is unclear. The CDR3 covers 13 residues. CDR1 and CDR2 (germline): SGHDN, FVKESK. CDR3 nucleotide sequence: TGTGCCGGCAGCCAAGATTTTAAAGCGACCCAGTACTTC. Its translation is CAGSQDFKATQYF.

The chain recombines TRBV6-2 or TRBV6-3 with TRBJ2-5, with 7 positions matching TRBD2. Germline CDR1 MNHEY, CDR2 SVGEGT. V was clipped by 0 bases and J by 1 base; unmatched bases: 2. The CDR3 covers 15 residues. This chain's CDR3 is CASSYSSSGQETQYF. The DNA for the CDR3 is TGTGCCAGCAGTTACTCGTCTAGCGGCCAAGAGACCCAGTACTTC.

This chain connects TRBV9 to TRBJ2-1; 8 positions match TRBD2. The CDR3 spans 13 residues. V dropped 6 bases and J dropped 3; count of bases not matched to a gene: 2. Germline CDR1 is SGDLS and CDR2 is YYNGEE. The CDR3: CASNAGGYNEQFF. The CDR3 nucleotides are TGTGCCAGCAACGCGGGGGGCTACAATGAGCAGTTCTTC.

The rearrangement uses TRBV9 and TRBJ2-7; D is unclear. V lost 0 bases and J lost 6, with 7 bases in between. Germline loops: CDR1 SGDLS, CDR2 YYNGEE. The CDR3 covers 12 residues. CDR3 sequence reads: CASSVATGEQYF. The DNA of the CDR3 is TGTGCCAGCAGCGTAGCTACGGGCGAGCAGTACTTC.

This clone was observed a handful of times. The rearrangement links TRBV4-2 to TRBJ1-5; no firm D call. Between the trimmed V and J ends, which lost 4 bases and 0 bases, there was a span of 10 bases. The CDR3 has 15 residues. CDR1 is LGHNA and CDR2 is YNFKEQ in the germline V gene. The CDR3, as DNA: TGTGCCAGCAGCCTAGGACTGGATAGCAATCAGCCCCAGCATTTT. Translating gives CASSLGLDSNQPQHF.

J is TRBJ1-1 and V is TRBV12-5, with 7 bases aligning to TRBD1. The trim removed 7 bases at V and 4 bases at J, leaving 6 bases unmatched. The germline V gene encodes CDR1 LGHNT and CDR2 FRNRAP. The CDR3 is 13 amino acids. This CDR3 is CASARDRVTEAFF. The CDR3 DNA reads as TGTGCTAGTGCCAGAGACAGGGTCACTGAAGCTTTCTTT.

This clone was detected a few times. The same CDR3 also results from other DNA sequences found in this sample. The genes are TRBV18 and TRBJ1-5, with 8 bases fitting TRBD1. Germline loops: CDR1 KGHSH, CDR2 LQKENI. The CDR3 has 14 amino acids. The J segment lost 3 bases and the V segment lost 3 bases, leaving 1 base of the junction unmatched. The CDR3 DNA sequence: TGTGCCAGCTCACCCCAGGGGGCCAATCAGCCCCAGCATTTT. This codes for CASSPQGANQPQHF.

The CDR3 coding sequence is TGTGCCAGCAGTGTAGGGGGGGTCTATGGCTACACCTTC. Translating it yields CASSVGGVYGYTF. V usage is TRBV25-1 and J usage is TRBJ1-2, with a weak D call TRBD1 (6 bases). The germline CDR1 and CDR2 sequences are MGHDK and SYGVNS. The CDR3 has 13 amino acids. V shed 4 bases and J shed 4 bases, with 10 bases lying between them.

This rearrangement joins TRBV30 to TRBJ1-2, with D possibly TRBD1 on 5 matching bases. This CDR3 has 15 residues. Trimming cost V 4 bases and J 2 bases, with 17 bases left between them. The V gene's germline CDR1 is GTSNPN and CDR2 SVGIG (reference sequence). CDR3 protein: CAWTPGPGGNYGYTF. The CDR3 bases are TGTGCCTGGACCCCAGGGCCGGGGGGAAACTATGGCTACACCTTC.

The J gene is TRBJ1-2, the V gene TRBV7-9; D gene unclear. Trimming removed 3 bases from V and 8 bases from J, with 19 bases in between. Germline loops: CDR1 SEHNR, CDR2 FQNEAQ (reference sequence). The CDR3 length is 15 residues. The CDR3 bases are TGTGCCAGCAGCTTTTGGTCCTACGGTGGAGGGGGCTACACCTTC. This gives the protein CASSFWSYGGGGYTF.

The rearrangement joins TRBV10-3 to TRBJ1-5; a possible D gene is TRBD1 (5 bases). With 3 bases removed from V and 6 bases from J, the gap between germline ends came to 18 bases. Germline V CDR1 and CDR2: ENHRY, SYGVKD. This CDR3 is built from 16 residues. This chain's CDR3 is CAISDRDGAGGQPQHF. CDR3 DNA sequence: TGTGCCATCAGTGACCGAGACGGGGCGGGAGGTCAGCCCCAGCATTTT.

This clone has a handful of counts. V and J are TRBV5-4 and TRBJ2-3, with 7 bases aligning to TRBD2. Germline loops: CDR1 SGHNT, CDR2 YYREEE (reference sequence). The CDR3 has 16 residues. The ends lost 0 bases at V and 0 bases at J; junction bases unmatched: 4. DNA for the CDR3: TGTGCCAGCAGCTTGGCGGGAGGCTCTAGCACAGATACGCAGTATTTT. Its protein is CASSLAGGSSTDTQYF.

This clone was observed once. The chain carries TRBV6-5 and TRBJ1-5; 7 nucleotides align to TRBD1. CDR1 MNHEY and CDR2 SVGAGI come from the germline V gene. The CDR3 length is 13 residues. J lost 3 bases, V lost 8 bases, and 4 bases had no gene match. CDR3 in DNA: TGTGCCAGCGGACAGGAGCTCAATCAGCCCCAGCATTTT. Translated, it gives CASGQELNQPQHF.

The DNA for the CDR3 is TGTGCCAGTAGCATTGACAGGGGTTCACCCCTCCACTTT. As protein: CASSIDRGSPLHF. The rearrangement links TRBV19 to TRBJ1-6; 8 positions match TRBD1. The V gene end was trimmed by 6 bases and the J gene end by 9 bases; junction bases not matched to a gene: 4. The CDR3 spans 13 residues. Germline CDR1 and CDR2: LNHDA and SQIVND (reference sequence).

Here the CDR3 reads CASSENTGAVGKLFF. The CDR3 DNA is TGTGCCAGCAGTGAAAATACAGGGGCGGTCGGAAAACTGTTTTTT. This sequence joins TRBV6-1 and TRBJ1-4, with 7 bases matching TRBD1. The CDR3 is 15 residues long. V lost 2 bases, J lost 10 bases, and 10 bases stayed unmatched. The germline V gene has CDR1 MNHNS and CDR2 SASEGT.

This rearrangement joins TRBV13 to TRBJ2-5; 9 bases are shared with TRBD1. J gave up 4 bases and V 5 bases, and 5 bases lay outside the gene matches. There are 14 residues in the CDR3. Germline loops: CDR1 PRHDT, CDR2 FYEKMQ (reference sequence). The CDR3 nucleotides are TGTGCCAGCAGCCCACGGGACAGGGTAGAGACCCAGTACTTC. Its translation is CASSPRDRVETQYF.

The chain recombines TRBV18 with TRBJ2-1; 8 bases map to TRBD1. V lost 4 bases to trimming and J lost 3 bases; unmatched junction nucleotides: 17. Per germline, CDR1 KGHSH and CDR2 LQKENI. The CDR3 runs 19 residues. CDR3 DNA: TGTGCCAGCTCACTTCTGGGACAGGTTAAGGTTCGAGGCTACAATGAGCAGTTCTTC. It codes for CASSLLGQVKVRGYNEQFF.

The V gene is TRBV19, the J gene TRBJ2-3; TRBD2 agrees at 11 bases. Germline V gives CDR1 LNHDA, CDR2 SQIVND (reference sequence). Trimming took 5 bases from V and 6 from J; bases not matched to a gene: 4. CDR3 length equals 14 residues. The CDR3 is CASSVASGGDTQYF. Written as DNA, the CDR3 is TGTGCCAGTAGTGTGGCTAGCGGGGGGGATACGCAGTATTTT.

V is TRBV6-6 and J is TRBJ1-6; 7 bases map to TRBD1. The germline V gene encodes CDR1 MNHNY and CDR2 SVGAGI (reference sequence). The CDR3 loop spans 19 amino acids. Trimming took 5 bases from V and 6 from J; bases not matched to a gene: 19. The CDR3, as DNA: TGTGCCAGCAGTCGACGGACAGGCCTCCAATCGCTCGCTAATTCACCCCTCCACTTT. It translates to CASSRRTGLQSLANSPLHF.

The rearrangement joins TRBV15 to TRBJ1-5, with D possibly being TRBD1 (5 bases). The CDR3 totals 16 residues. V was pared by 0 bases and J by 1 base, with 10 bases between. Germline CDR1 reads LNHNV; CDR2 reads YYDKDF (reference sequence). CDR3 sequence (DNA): TGTGCCACCAGCAGAGATTACGGGGGAAGCAATCAGCCCCAGCATTTT. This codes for CATSRDYGGSNQPQHF. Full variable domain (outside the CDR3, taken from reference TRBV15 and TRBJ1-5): DAMVIQNPRYQVTQFGKPVTLSCSQTLNHNVMYWYQQKSSQAPKLLFHYYDKDFNNEADTPDNFQSRRPNTSFCFLDIRSPGLGDTAMYLCATSRDYGGSNQPQHFGDGTRLSIL.

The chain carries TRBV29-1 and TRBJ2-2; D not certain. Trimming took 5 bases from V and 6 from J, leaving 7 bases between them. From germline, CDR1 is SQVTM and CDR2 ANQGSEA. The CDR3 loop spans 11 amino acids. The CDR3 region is CSVLEPGELFF. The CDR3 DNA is TGCAGCGTTTTGGAGCCCGGGGAGCTGTTTTTT.

The chain's CDR3 is CASRTPDSYYEQYF. For the CDR3, the DNA is TGCGCCAGCAGGACCCCGGACAGCTACTACGAGCAGTACTTC. This rearrangement joins TRBV10-2 to TRBJ2-7, with a possible D match to TRBD1 (6 bases). The CDR3 sequence is 14 residues long. Germline CDR1 and CDR2: WSHSY and SAAADI. The germline V and J ends were trimmed by 6 bases and 3 bases, with 15 bases remaining between them.

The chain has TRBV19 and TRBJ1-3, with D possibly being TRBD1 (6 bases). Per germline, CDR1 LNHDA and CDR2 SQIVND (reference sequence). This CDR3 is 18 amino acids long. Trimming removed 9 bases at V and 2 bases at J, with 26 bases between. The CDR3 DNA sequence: TGTGCCAGCGGGACAATCTTAGGTGCCTCGGGCACTGGAAACACCATATATTTT. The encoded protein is CASGTILGASGTGNTIYF.